This TCR beta chain derives from a study of post-analysis software for immune sequencing data. Included in the TCR beta cDNA libraries were unique molecular identifiers. TCRdb reprocessed the PCR reads with MiXCR, giving one entry per CDR3 protein. The sample lists hundreds of thousands of distinct CDR3 sequences, about 60% occurring once. Study-wide results and limits: The study found significantly lower normalized Chao1 diversity in multiple sclerosis patients than in controls. The study found TRBV5-6, TRBV5-1 and TRBV20-1 among five TRBV segments more frequent in patients than controls.

For this clonotype: Its specificity is unknown.

Per germline, CDR1 SQVTM and CDR2 ANQGSEA. Trimming took 4 bases from V and 4 from J; bases not matched to a gene: 8. This CDR3 spans 15 amino acids. This TCR came from a girl aged 2 to 10 with multiple sclerosis. Sequencing input: blood. The chain recombines TRBV29-1 with TRBJ2-1; 9 bases fit TRBD2. CDR3 in amino acids: CSVGLAGSYYNEQFF. The CDR3 coding sequence is TGCAGCGTTGGGCTAGCGGGATCATATTACAATGAGCAGTTCTTC.